These 8 T cell receptor beta chains originate from one sample sequenced in a study of T cell responses to AZD1222 COVID-19 vaccine. Profiling relied on immunoSEQ multiplex PCR, and the TCRdb table lists in-frame clones only, not all of them. The sample records under 95,000 clones, around 86% being singletons. The sample was peripheral blood, taken on day 0 of AZD1222 vaccination. The receptors were sampled from an adult in good health.

The chain employs TRBV27 and TRBJ1-2; the D is unclear. CDR3 length equals 13 residues. Trimming took off 5 bases at V and 4 bases at J, with 11 bases between the two ends. Germline values: CDR1 MNHEY, CDR2 SMNVEV (reference sequence). The CDR3 bases are TGTGCCAGCAGTCCCACAGTCCGCTATGGCTACACCTTC. Protein product: CASSPTVRYGYTF.

V gene TRBV2 combines with J gene TRBJ2-7; 9 bases agree with TRBD1. The germline gives CDR1 SNHLY, CDR2 FYNNEI. The CDR3 has 15 amino acids. V lost 6 bases, J lost 7 bases, and 13 bases stayed unmatched. For the CDR3, the DNA is TGTGCCAGCAGAGACGGGACAGGGACCCTCTCTGAGCAGTACTTC. The encoded protein is CASRDGTGTLSEQYF.

The rearrangement links TRBV9 to TRBJ2-3; 12 bases are shared with TRBD2. The V gene's germline CDR1 is SGDLS and CDR2 YYNGEE. V gave up 3 bases and J gave up 5 bases; unmatched junction bases: 7. This CDR3 has 16 residues. Written as DNA, the CDR3 is TGTGCCAGCAGCGAGACTAGCGGGAGATCCGGAGATACGCAGTATTTT. This sequence encodes CASSETSGRSGDTQYF.

This sequence joins TRBV24-1 and TRBJ2-3, with a weak D call TRBD2 (5 bases). V lost 0 bases and J lost 2, with 11 bases in between. The CDR3 runs to 16 residues. The germline CDR1 and CDR2 sequences are KGHDR and SFDVKD. Written as DNA, the CDR3 is TGTGCCACCAGTGATTTGGGAGGTGTAAACACAGATACGCAGTATTTT. Protein product: CATSDLGGVNTDTQYF.

The J gene is TRBJ2-1, the V gene TRBV6-1; D ambiguous. The CDR3 covers 16 residues. With 1 base removed from V and 2 bases from J, the gap between germline ends came to 12 bases. Germline CDR1 is MNHNS and CDR2 is SASEGT. The CDR3 spells CASSEVVTNPYNEQFF. The CDR3 DNA follows: TGTGCCAGCAGTGAAGTAGTCACTAACCCCTACAATGAGCAGTTCTTC.

The CDR3 nucleotides read TGTGCCAGTAGATTTTATAGCAATCAGCCCCAGCATTTT. This codes for CASRFYSNQPQHF. This sequence joins TRBV19 and TRBJ1-5; no reliable D call. Germline assignment: CDR1 LNHDA and CDR2 SQIVND (reference sequence). This CDR3 region has 13 residues. Trimming cost V 6 bases and J 0 bases, with 6 bases left between them. The full variable domain, its missing parts supplied by reference TRBV19 and TRBJ1-5, is DGGITQSPKYLFRKEGQNVTLSCEQNLNHDAMYWYRQDPGQGLRLIYYSQIVNDFQKGDIAEGYSVSREKKESFPLTVTSAQKNPTAFYLCASRFYSNQPQHFGDGTRLSIL.

The chain uses TRBV28 and TRBJ2-7; tentatively, D is TRBD2 (5 bases). V was cut by 8 bases and J by 4 bases, with 9 bases left in between. The germline V gene encodes CDR1 MDHEN and CDR2 SYDVKM. This CDR3 is built from 11 residues. The CDR3 DNA is TGTGCCAGCGAGGGAGTTTACGAGCAGTACTTC. It codes for CASEGVYEQYF.

This sequence joins TRBV9 and TRBJ2-7; 8 bases line up with TRBD2. Germline V gene sequence: CDR1 SGDLS, CDR2 YYNGEE. CDR3 length equals 13 residues. Trimming at V came to 4 bases and at J to 4 bases, leaving 4 bases not matched to a gene. DNA of the CDR3: TGTGCCAGCAGCTTACTAGCGGATTACGAGCAGTACTTC. Its protein product is CASSLLADYEQYF. Full variable domain (outside the CDR3, taken from reference TRBV9 and TRBJ2-7): DSGVTQTPKHLITATGQRVTLRCSPRSGDLSVYWYQQSLDQGLQFLIQYYNGEERAKGNILERFSAQQFPDLHSELNLSSLELGDSALYFCASSLLADYEQYFGPGTRLTVT.